This paragraph reports one T cell receptor (beta chain). Both 60 Vbeta primers and 13 Jbeta primers went into the PCR. The table came from immunoSEQ multiplex PCR; TCRdb's copy has only in-frame clones and leaves some out. The sample totals about 170,000 clones. These data come from a study of cytomegalovirus exposure and HLA in healthy donors. The V gene's germline CDR1 is MNHNS and CDR2 SASEGT. CDR3 length: 16 residues. The specimen was PBMCs. This rearrangement joins TRBV6-1 to TRBJ2-5; 7 bases align to TRBD1. The J call could be wrong; TRBJ2-7 is a better fit for the DNA end. This sequence was found in a woman aged 55 to 70 in good health and CMV-seronegative. The CDR3 nucleotides read TGTGCCAGCAGTGAAGCTGCCGGGACAGCCGACTACGAGCAGTACTTC. Amino acids: CASSEAAGTADYEQYF.